Listed below are T cell receptor beta chains from one sample, sequenced in a study of radiation and T cells in renal cell carcinoma. Assay used: immunoSEQ multiplex PCR; TCRdb lists only in-frame clones, some missing. The top ten clones hold less than 20% of a sample with 130,000 to 150,000 clones, 80% to 90% of them seen once. Sequencing used blood, obtained from a patient whose treatment included radiotherapy and nephrectomy. All receptors derive from a woman between 45 and 60 years old with renal cell carcinoma. Each CDR3 is given without its conserved first and last residue. The D gene is left open where the match is weak. Rows may omit the clone size; those that give it use once, few, many or a size class.

d_gene,abundance,v_gene,CDR3aa
TRBD2,once,TRBV10-3,AISGRADTQY
-,-,TRBV19,ASSIVYTSEETQY
-,-,TRBV18,ASSLTDRAF
TRBD2,-,TRBV4-2,ASAAGASGYSYEQY
-,-,TRBV7-8,ASSWAGTQGNTIY
-,-,TRBV27,ASRAGELF
TRBD2,-,TRBV29-1,SVVPGGAGDTQY
TRBD2,once,TRBV7-2,ASSSPSGGDDYEQY
-,-,TRBV5-4,ASSVGNTIY
-,-,TRBV7-2,ASSLGVGAGNTIY
TRBD1,-,TRBV28,ASREPGDSRNTEAF
TRBD1,-,TRBV18,ASSPRGQGDTQY
-,-,TRBV19,ASRETGRETYGYT
TRBD2,-,TRBV5-1,ASSLGLAGVNEQF
-,-,TRBV12-5,ASGPGDTGELF
-,-,TRBV28,ASFGHLPYNEQF